One and the same sample provided the 3 T cell receptor beta chains below, sequenced in a study of blood T cells in healthy people across ages. The use of a sample-barcoded 5' primer and a J-beta primer mix characterized a second PCR of about 7 to 12 cycles. MiXCR, applied by TCRdb to the 5' RACE reads, yields one record per CDR3 protein. The sample contains around 870,000 distinct CDR3 sequences, about 30% of which appear only once. Sequencing was carried out using blood. The origin of the receptors is an elderly woman in good health.

In its sample, this clonotype was seen once. The chain couples TRBV29-1 to TRBJ1-3; D is unclear. CDR3 length: 14 residues. V was trimmed by 0 bases and J by 6 bases, leaving 12 bases between them. Germline lookup yields CDR1 SQVTM and CDR2 ANQGSEA. The CDR3 DNA sequence: TGCAGCGTTGAAGATCCGCTTCGGTCAAACACCATATATTTT. It encodes CSVEDPLRSNTIYF.

About this clonotype: This clone may be a read error of a much larger clone one base away. V usage is TRBV28 and J usage is TRBJ2-7, with 11 nucleotides matching TRBD1. Germline loops: CDR1 MDHEN, CDR2 SYDVKM. The CDR3 covers 14 residues. The CDR3 DNA is TGTGCCAGCACTTTGGGACAGGGGGTCTACGAGCACTACTTC. This translates into CASTLGQGVYEHYF. The full variable domain, its missing parts supplied by reference TRBV28 and TRBJ2-7, is DVKVTQSSRYLVKRTGEKVFLECVQDMDHENMFWYRQDPGLGLRLIYFSYDVKMKEKGDIPEGYSVSREKKERFSLILESASTNQTSMYLCASTLGQGVYEHYFGPGTRLTVT.

The rearrangement links TRBV18 to TRBJ2-7; 12 positions match TRBD2. V was clipped by 3 bases and J by 7 bases; unmatched bases: 16. Germline V gene data show CDR1 as KGHSH and CDR2 as LQKENI. The length of the CDR3 is 18 residues. The CDR3 loop reads CASSPELLAGGHYNEQYF. The CDR3 nucleotides are TGTGCCAGCTCACCCGAACTCCTAGCGGGGGGGCACTACAATGAGCAGTACTTC.